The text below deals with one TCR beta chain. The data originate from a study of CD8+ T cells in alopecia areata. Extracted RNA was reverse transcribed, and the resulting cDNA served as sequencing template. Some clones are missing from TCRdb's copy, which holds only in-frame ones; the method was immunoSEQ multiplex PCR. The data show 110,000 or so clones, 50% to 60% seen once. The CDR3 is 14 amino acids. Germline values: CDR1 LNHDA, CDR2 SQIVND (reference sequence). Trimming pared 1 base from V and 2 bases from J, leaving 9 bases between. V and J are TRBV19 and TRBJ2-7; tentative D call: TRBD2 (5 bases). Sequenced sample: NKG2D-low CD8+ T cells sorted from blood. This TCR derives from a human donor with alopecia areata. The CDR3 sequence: CASSIGEWTYEQYF. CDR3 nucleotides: TGTGCCAGTAGTATAGGGGAGTGGACCTACGAGCAGTACTTC. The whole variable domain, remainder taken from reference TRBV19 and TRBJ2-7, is DGGITQSPKYLFRKEGQNVTLSCEQNLNHDAMYWYRQDPGQGLRLIYYSQIVNDFQKGDIAEGYSVSREKKESFPLTVTSAQKNPTAFYLCASSIGEWTYEQYFGPGTRLTVT.